The clone carrying this T cell receptor (beta chain) was observed a few times. This sample stems from a study of CD8 T cells in ankylosing spondylitis. One entry per CDR3 protein results from TCRdb running MiXCR on the 5' RACE reads. The sample carries just over 150,000 distinct CDR3 sequences, about 17% recorded once. From germline, CDR1 is KGHDR and CDR2 SFDVKD. V lost 3 bases to trimming and J lost 3 bases, with 8 bases between them. The CDR3 is made up of 13 amino acids. Sequences were obtained from blood, either unsorted or a sorted T cell fraction (not recorded which). This TCR derives from a male donor with ankylosing spondylitis or in good health (not recorded which). The rearrangement joins TRBV24-1 to TRBJ2-7; TRBD1 or TRBD2 may be the D gene (5 bases each). The CDR3 DNA reads as TGTGCCACCAGTGATGGGGGACGCTACGAGCAGTACTTC. The encoded protein is CATSDGGRYEQYF.